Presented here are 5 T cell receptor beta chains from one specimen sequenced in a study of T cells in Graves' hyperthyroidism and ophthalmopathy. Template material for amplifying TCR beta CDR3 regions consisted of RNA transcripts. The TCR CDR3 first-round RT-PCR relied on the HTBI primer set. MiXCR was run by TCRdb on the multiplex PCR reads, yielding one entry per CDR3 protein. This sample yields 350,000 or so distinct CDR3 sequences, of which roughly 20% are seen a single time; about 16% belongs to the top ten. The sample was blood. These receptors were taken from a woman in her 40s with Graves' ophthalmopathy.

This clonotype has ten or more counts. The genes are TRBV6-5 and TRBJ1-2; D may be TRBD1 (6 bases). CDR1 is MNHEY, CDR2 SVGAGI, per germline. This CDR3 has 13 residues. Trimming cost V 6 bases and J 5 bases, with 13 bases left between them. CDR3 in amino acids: CASRRSGVYGYTF. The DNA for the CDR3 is TGTGCCAGCAGAAGATCAGGGGTGTATGGCTACACCTTC.

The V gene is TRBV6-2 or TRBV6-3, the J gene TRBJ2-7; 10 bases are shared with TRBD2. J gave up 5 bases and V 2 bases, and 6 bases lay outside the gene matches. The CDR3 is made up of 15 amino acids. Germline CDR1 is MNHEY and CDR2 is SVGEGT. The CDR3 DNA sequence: TGTGCCAGCAGTTACATGGAGCGGGGGGGCGACGAGCAGTACTTC. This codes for CASSYMERGGDEQYF.

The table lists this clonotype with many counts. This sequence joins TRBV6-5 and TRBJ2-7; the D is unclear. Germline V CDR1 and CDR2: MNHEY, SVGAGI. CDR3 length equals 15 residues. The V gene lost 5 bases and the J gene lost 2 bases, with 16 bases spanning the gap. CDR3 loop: CASSPSLTSTYEQYF. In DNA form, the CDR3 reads TGTGCCAGCAGTCCAAGTCTAACCTCAACCTACGAGCAGTACTTC.

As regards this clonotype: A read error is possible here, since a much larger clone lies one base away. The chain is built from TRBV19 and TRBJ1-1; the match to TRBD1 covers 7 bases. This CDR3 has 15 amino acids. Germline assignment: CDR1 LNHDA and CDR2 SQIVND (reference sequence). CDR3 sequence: CASRPPGQRDTEASF. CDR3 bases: TGTGCCAGTAGGCCCCCGGGACAGAGGGACACTGAAGCTTCCTTT.

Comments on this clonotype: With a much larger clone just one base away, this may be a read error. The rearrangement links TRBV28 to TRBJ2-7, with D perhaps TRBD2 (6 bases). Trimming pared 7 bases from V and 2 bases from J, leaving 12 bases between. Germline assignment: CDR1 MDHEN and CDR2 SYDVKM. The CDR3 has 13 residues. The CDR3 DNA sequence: TGTGCCAGCAAGCTCCCGGGAGCCTACGAGCAGTACTTC. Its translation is CASKLPGAYEQYF.